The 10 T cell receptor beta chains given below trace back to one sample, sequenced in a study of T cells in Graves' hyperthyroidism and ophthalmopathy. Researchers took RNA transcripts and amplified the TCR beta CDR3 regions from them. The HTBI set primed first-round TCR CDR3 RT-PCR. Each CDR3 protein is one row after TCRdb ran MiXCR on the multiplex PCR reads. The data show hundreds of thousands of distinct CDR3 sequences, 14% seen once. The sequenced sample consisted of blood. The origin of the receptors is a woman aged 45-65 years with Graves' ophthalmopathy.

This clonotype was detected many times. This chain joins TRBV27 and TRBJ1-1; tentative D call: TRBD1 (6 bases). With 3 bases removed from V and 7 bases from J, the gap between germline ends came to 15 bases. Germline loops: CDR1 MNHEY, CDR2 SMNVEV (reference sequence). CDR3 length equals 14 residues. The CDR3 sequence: CASSFFQGSFEAFF. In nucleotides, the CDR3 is TGTGCCAGCAGTTTCTTCCAGGGGAGCTTTGAAGCTTTCTTT.

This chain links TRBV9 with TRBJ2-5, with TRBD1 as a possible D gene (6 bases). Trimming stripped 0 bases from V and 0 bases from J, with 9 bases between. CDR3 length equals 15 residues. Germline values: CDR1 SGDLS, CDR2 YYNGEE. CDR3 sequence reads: CASSVGDIYQETQYF. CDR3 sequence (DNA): TGTGCCAGCAGCGTAGGGGACATATACCAAGAGACCCAGTACTTC.

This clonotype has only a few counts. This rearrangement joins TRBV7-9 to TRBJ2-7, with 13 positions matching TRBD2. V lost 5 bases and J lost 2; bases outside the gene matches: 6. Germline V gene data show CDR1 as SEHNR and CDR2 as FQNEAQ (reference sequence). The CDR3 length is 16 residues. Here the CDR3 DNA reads TGTGCCAGCAGCGCCCCCGGGACTAGCGGGACCTACGAGCAGTACTTC. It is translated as CASSAPGTSGTYEQYF.

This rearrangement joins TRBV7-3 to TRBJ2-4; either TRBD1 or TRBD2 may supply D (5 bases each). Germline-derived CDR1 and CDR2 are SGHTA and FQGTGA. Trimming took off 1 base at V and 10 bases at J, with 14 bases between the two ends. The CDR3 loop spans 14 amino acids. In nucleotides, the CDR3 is TGTGCCAGCAGCTTAAGAGGGACCCAGAGTATTCAGTACTTC. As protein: CASSLRGTQSIQYF.

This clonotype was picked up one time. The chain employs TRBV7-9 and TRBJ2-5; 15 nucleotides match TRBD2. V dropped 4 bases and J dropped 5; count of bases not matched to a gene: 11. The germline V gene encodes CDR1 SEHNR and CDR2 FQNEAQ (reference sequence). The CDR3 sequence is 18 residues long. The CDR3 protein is CASSSRLGLAGGWETQYF. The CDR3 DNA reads TGTGCCAGCAGCTCACGGTTGGGACTAGCGGGAGGATGGGAGACCCAGTACTTC.

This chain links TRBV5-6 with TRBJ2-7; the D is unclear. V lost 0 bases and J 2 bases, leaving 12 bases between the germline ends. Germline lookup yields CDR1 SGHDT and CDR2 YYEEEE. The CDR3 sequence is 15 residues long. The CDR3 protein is CASSLGPISTYEQYF. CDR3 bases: TGTGCCAGCAGCTTGGGCCCGATCTCTACCTACGAGCAGTACTTC.

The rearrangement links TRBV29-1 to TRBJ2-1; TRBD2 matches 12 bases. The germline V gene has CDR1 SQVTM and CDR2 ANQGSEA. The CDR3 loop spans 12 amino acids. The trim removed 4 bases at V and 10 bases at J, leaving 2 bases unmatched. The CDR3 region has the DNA TGCAGCGTTGGACTAGCGGGAGTAGAGCAGTTCTTC. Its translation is CSVGLAGVEQFF.

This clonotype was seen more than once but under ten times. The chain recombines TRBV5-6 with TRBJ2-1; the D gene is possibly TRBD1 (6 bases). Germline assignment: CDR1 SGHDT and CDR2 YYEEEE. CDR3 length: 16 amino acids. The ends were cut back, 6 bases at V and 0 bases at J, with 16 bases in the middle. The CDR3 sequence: CASIYGQSVSYNEQFF. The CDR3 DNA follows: TGTGCCAGCATTTACGGACAGTCGGTCTCCTACAATGAGCAGTTCTTC.

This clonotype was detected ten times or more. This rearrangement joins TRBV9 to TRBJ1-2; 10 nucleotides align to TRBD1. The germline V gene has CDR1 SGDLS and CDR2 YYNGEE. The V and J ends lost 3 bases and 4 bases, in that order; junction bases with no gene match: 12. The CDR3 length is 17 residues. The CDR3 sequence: CASSAQTTGGIAYGYTF. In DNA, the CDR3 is TGTGCCAGCAGCGCCCAAACGACAGGGGGCATTGCCTATGGCTACACCTTC.

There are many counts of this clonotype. The CDR3 sequence: CASSQEDRANTEAFF. CDR3 coding DNA: TGTGCCAGCAGCCAGGAGGACAGGGCGAACACTGAAGCTTTCTTT. This sequence joins TRBV3-1 and TRBJ1-1; TRBD1 agrees at 8 bases. Looked up from germline, CDR1 is LGHDT and CDR2 is YNNKEL (reference sequence). The junction had 4 bases not matched to a gene; V was cut back by 3 bases and J by 1 base. The CDR3 covers 15 residues.